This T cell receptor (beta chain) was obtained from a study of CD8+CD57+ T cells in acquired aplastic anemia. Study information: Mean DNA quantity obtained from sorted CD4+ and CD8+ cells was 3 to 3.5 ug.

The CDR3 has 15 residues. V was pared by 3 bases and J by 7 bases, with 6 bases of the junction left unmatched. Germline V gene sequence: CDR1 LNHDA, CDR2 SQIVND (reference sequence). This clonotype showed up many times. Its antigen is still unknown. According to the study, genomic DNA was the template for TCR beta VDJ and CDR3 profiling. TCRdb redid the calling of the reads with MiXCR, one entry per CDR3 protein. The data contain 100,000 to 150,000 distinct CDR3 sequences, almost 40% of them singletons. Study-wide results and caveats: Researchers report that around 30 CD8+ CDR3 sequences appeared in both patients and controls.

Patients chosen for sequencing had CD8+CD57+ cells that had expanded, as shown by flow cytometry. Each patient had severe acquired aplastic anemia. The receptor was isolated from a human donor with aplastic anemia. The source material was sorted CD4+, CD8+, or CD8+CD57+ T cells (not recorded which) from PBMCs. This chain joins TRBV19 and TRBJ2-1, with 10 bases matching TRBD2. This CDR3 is CASSMTSGSLNEQFF. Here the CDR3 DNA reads TGTGCCAGTAGTATGACTAGCGGGTCCTTAAATGAGCAGTTCTTC.